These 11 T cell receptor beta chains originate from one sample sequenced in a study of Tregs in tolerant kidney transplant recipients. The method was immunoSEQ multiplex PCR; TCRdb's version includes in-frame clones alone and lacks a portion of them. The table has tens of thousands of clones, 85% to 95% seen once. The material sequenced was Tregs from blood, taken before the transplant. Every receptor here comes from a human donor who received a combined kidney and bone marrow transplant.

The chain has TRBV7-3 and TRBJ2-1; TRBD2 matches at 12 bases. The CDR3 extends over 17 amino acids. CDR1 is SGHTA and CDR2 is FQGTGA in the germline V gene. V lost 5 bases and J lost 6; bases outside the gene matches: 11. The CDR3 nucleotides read TGTGCCAGCAGCCTCCTACCACTAGCGGGAGGTTCCAATGAGCAGTTCTTC. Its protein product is CASSLLPLAGGSNEQFF.

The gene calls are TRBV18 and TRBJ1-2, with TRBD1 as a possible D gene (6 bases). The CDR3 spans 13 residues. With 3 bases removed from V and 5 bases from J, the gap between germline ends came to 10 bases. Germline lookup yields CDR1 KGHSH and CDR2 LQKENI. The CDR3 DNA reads TGTGCCAGCTCACCCGGGACAAGTTATGGCTACACCTTC. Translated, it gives CASSPGTSYGYTF.

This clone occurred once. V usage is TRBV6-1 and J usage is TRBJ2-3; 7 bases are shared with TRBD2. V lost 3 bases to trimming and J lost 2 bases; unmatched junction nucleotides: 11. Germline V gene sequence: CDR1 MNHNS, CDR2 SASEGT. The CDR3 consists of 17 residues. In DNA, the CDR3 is TGTGCCAGCAGTGAGGGAAGAACTAGCGCAGACACAGATACGCAGTATTTT. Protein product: CASSEGRTSADTDTQYF.

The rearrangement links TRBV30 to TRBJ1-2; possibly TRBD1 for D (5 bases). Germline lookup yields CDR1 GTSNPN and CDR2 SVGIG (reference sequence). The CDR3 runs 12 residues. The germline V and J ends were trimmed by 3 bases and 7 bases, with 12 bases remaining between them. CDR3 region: CAWSLTGGGYTF. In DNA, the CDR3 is TGTGCCTGGAGCTTGACGGGGGGTGGCTACACCTTC.

The CDR3: CASSAGFQSYNEQFF. As DNA, the CDR3 is TGTGCCAGCAGTGCAGGGTTCCAGTCCTACAATGAGCAGTTCTTC. This chain uses TRBV7-3 with TRBJ2-1; a weak D match, TRBD1 (5 bases). The V and J ends lost 6 bases and 1 base respectively, with 13 bases between them. Germline CDR1 SGHTA, CDR2 FQGTGA. This CDR3 has 15 residues.

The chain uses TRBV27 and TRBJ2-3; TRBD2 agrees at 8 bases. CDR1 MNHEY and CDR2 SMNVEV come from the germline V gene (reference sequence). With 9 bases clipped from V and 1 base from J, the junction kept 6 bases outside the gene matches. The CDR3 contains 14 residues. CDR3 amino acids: CASRSGGGTDTQYF. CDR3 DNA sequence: TGTGCCAGTAGGTCGGGGGGGGGCACAGATACGCAGTATTTT.

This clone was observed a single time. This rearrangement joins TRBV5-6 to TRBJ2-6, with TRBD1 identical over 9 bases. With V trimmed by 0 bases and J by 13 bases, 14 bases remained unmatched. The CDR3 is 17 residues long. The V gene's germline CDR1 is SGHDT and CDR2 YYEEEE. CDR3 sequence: CASSLAFGTGPRKVLTF. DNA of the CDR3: TGTGCCAGCAGCTTGGCCTTCGGGACAGGGCCAAGAAAAGTCCTGACTTTC.

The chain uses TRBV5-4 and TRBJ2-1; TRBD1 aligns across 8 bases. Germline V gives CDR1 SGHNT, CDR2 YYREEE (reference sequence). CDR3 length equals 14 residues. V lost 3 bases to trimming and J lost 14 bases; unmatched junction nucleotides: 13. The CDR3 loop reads CASSSMDGQGVKFF. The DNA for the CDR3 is TGTGCCAGCAGCTCAATGGACGGACAGGGTGTTAAGTTCTTC. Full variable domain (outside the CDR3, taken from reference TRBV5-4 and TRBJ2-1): ETGVTQSPTHLIKTRGQQVTLRCSSQSGHNTVSWYQQALGQGPQFIFQYYREEENGRGNFPPRFSGLQFPNYSSELNVNALELDDSALYLCASSSMDGQGVKFFGPGTRLTVL.

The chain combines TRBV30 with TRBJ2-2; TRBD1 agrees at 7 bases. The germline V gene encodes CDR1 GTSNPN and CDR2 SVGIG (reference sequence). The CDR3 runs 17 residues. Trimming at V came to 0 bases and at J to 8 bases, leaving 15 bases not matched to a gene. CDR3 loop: CAWSVLGSTGPGGELFF. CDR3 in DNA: TGTGCCTGGAGTGTACTAGGGTCGACAGGGCCTGGTGGGGAGCTGTTTTTT.

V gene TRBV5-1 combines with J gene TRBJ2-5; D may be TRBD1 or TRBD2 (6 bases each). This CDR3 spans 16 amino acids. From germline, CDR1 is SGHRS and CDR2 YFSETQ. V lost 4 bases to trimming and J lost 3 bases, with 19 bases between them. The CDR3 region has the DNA TGCGCCAGCAGCCTCCGACAGGCCGGAGGGGAAGAGACCCAGTACTTC. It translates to CASSLRQAGGEETQYF.

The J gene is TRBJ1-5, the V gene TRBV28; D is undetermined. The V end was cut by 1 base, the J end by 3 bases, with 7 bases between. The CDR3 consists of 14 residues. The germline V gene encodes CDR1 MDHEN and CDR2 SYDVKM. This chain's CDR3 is CASSLLGNNQPQHF. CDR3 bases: TGTGCCAGCAGTTTATTAGGGAACAATCAGCCCCAGCATTTT.